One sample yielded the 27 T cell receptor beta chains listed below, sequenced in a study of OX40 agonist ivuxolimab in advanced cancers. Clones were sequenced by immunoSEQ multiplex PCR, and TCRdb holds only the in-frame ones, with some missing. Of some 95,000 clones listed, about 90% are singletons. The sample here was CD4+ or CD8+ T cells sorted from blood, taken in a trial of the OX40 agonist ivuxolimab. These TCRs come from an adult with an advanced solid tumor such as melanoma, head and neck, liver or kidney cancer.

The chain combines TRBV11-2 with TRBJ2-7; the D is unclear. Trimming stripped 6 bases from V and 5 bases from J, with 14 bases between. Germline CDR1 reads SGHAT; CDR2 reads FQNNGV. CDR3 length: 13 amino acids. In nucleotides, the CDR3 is TGTGCCAGCAGAAAGGCAGGCTCGGACGAGCAGTACTTC. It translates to CASRKAGSDEQYF.

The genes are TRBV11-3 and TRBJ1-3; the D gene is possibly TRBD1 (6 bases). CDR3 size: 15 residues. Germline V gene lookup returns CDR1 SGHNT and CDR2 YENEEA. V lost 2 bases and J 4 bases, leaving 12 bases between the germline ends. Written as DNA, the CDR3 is TGTGCCAGCAGCTTATCAGGGGCTGAAGGAAACACCATATATTTT. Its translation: CASSLSGAEGNTIYF.

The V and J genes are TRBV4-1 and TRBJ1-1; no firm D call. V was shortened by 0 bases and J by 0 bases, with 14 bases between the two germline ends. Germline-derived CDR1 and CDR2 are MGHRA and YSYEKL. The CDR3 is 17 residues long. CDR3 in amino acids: CASSQDRTAAMNTEAFF. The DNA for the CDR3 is TGCGCCAGCAGCCAAGATCGGACGGCAGCAATGAACACTGAAGCTTTCTTT.

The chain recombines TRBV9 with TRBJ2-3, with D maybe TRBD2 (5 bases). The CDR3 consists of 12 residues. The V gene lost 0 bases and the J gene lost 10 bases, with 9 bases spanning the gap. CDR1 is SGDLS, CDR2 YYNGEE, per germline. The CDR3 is CASSVVGESQYF. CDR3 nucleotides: TGTGCCAGCAGCGTAGTCGGGGAGTCGCAGTATTTT. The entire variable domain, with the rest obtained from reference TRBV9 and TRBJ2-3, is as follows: DSGVTQTPKHLITATGQRVTLRCSPRSGDLSVYWYQQSLDQGLQFLIQYYNGEERAKGNILERFSAQQFPDLHSELNLSSLELGDSALYFCASSVVGESQYFGPGTRLTVL.

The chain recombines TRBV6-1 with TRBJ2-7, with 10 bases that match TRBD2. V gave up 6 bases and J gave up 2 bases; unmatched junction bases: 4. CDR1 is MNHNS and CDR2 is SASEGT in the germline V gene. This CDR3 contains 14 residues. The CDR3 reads CASRGAGGTYEQYF. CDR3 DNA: TGTGCCAGCAGGGGAGCGGGGGGGACCTACGAGCAGTACTTC.

The CDR3: CAWSVLWGYTF. The DNA for the CDR3 is TGTGCCTGGAGTGTACTTTGGGGCTACACCTTC. The chain links TRBV30 to TRBJ1-2; D uncertain. The ends were cut back, 0 bases at V and 8 bases at J, with 7 bases in the middle. The CDR3 contains 11 residues. CDR1 and CDR2 from the germline V gene are GTSNPN and SVGIG (reference sequence). The variable domain in full, with the rest retrieved from reference TRBV30 and TRBJ1-2, is SQTIHQWPATLVQPVGSPLSLECTVEGTSNPNLYWYRQAAGRGLQLLFYSVGIGQISSEVPQNLSASRPQDRQFILSSKKLLLSDSGFYLCAWSVLWGYTFGSGTRLTVV.

DNA for the CDR3: TGTGCCAGCAGCTTGAGGGCGGGGGGGCCCAATGAGCAGTTCTTC. Translation gives CASSLRAGGPNEQFF. The chain couples TRBV5-4 to TRBJ2-1, with 9 bases fitting TRBD2. Looked up from germline, CDR1 is SGHNT and CDR2 is YYREEE (reference sequence). The CDR3 runs 15 residues. The trim removed 1 base at V and 6 bases at J, leaving 5 bases unmatched.

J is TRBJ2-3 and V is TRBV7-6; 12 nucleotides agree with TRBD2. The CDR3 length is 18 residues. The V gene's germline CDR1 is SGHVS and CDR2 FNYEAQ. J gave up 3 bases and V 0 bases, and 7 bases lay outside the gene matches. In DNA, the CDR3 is TGTGCCAGCAGCTTAGCGAGCGGACTAGCGGGGAGGACAGATACGCAGTATTTT. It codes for CASSLASGLAGRTDTQYF.

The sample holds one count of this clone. The CDR3 bases are TGTGCTAGTGCCCTGACTAGCGGGACATCTCAAGAGACCCAGTACTTC. Translated, it gives CASALTSGTSQETQYF. The chain combines TRBV12-5 with TRBJ2-5, with TRBD2 identical over 11 bases. CDR3 size: 16 residues. Germline V gives CDR1 LGHNT, CDR2 FRNRAP. J was trimmed by 2 bases and V by 7 bases; bases with no gene match: 9.

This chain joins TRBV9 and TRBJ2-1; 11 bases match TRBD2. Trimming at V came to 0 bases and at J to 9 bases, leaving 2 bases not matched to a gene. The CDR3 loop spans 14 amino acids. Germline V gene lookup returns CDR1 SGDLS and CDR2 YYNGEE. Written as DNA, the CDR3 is TGTGCCAGCAGCGTAGTTAGCGGGAGGGGTGAGCAGTTCTTC. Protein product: CASSVVSGRGEQFF.

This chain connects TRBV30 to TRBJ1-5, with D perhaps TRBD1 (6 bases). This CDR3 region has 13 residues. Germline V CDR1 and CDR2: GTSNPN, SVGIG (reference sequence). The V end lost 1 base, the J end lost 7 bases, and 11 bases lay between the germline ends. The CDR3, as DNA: TGTGCCTGGAGTGACACAGGGCGGCAGCCCCAGCATTTT. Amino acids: CAWSDTGRQPQHF.

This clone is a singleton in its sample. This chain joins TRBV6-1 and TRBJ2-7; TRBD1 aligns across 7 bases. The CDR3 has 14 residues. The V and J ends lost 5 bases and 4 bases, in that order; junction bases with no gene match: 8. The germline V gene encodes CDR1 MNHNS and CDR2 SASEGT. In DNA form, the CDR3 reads TGTGCCAGCAGTAGTCGGGACAGAGGATACGAGCAGTACTTC. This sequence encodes CASSSRDRGYEQYF.

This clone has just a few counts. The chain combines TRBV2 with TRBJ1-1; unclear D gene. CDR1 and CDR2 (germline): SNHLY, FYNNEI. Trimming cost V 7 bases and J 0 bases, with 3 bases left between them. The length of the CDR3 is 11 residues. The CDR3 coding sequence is TGTGCCAGCATCCTGAACACTGAAGCTTTCTTT. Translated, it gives CASILNTEAFF.

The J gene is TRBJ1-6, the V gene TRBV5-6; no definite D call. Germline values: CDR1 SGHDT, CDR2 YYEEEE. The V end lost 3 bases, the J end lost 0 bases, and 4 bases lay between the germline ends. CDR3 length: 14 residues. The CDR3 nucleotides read TGTGCCAGCAGCTCCGCCTCCTATAATTCACCCCTCCACTTT. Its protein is CASSSASYNSPLHF.

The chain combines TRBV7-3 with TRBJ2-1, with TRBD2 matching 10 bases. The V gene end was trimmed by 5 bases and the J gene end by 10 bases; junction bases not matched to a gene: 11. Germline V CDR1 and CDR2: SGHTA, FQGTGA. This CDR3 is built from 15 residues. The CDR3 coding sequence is TGTGCCAGCAGCCCCAGCGGGGGGGCTGGGTACGAGCAGTTCTTC. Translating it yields CASSPSGGAGYEQFF.

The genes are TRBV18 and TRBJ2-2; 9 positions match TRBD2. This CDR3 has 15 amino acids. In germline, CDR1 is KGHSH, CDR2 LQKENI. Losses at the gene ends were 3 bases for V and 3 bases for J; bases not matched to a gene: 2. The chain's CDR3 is CASSPSGSYTGELFF. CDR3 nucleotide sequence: TGTGCCAGCTCACCTAGCGGGAGTTACACCGGGGAGCTGTTTTTT.

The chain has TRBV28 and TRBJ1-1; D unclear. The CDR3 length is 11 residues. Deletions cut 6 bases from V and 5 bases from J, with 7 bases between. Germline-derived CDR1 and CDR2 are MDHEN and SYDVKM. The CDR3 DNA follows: TGTGCCAGCAGGGGGTTTACTGAAGCTTTCTTT. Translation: CASRGFTEAFF.

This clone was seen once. CDR3 sequence (DNA): TGTGCCAGCAGTTTCGGGGGACGGACCACAGATACGCAGTATTTT. Translated, it gives CASSFGGRTTDTQYF. The gene calls are TRBV27 and TRBJ2-3; D is possibly TRBD2 (6 bases). Germline V gene sequence: CDR1 MNHEY, CDR2 SMNVEV (reference sequence). The V gene lost 3 bases and the J gene lost 2 bases, with 12 bases spanning the gap. The CDR3 length is 15 residues.

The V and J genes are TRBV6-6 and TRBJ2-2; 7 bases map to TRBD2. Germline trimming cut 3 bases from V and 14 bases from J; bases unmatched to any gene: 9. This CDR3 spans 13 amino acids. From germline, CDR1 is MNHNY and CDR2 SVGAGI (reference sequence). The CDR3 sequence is CASSYPAGEDLFF. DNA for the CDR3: TGTGCCAGCAGTTATCCGGCGGGAGAAGATCTGTTTTTT.

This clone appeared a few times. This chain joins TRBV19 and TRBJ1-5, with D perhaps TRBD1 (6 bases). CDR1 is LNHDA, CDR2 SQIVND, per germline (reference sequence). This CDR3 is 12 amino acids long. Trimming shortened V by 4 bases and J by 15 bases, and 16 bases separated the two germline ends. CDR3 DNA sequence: TGTGCCAGTAGTAAAGAAGGGGGTAACTCGCATTTT. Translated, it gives CASSKEGGNSHF.

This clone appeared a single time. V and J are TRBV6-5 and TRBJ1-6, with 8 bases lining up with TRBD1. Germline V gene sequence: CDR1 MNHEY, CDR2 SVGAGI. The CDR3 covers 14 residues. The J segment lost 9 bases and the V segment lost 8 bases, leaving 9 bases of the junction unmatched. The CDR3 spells CASSPGQVASPLHF. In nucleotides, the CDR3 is TGTGCCAGCTCCCCGGGACAGGTGGCTTCACCCCTCCACTTT.

CDR3 in amino acids: CASSEGRDYLLEQYF. The CDR3 DNA is TGTGCCAGCAGTGAGGGCCGGGACTACCTCCTTGAGCAGTACTTC. The chain recombines TRBV6-1 with TRBJ2-7; 7 positions agree with TRBD2. The CDR3 is 15 amino acids. The germline gives CDR1 MNHNS, CDR2 SASEGT. V was clipped by 3 bases and J by 7 bases; unmatched bases: 12.

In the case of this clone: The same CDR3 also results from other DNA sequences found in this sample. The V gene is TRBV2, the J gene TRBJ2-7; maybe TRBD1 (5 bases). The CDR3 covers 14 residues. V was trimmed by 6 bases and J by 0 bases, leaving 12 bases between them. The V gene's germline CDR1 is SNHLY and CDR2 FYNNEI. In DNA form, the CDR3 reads TGTGCCAGCAGGCTCCAGGGAAGCTCCTACGAGCAGTACTTC. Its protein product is CASRLQGSSYEQYF.

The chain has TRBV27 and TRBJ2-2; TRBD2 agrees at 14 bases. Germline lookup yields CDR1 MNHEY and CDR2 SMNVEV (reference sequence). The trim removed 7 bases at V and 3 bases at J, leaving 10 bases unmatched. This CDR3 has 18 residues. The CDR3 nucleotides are TGTGCCAGCACTCTACGGACTAGCGGGAGGTCGCACACCGGGGAGCTGTTTTTT. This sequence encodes CASTLRTSGRSHTGELFF.

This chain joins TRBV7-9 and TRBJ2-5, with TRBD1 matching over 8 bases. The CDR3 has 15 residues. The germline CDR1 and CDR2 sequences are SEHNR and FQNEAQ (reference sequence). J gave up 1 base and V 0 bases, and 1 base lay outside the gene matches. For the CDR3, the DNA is TGTGCCAGCAGCTTAGCCAGGGGGCCCCAAGAGACCCAGTACTTC. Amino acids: CASSLARGPQETQYF.

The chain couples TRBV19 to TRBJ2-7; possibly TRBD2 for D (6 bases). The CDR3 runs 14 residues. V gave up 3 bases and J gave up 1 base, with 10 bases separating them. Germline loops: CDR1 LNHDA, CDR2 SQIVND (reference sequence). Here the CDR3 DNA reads TGTGCCAGTAGTATCGCCGGGGGTTCCTACGAGCAGTACTTC. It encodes CASSIAGGSYEQYF.

As DNA, the CDR3 is TGTGCCAGTAAGGGATATGGGACTAGCGACTACGAGCAGTACTTC. Its protein product is CASKGYGTSDYEQYF. This chain connects TRBV19 to TRBJ2-7; 10 bases map to TRBD2. The CDR3 spans 15 residues. J gave up 3 bases and V 7 bases, and 9 bases lay outside the gene matches. The V gene's germline CDR1 is LNHDA and CDR2 SQIVND (reference sequence).